The present T cell receptor beta chain was sequenced within a study of memory CD4+ T cells and cytomegalovirus serostatus. Study summary: This sample comes from healthy Belgian adults, 9 CMV seropositive, approximately 25 seronegative. Study findings and constraints: Each of 65 to 70 CMV-associated TCRbeta sequences occurred in one to five individuals. Suggested: most of the CMV-linked TCR signature lies in CD4+ memory cells.

Single viable CD3+CD4+CD8-CD45RO+ cells were sorted as the memory CD4+ T cells. This CDR3 contains 15 residues. Germline V gives CDR1 MNHEY, CDR2 SVGAGI. Produced via immunoSEQ multiplex PCR; TCRdb's table is partial and in-frame only. The data contain about 52,000 clones, around four fifths of them singletons. Comments on this clone: What it binds is unknown.

The receptor comes from an adult in good health and CMV-seropositive. Sequencing input: memory CD4+ T cells from blood. The chain couples TRBV6-5 to TRBJ2-5, with TRBD1 matching 7 bases. The J call may be mistaken, given a closer DNA end match to TRBJ2-7. The CDR3 loop is CASSYRGGESYEQYF. The CDR3, as DNA: TGTGCCAGCAGTTACAGAGGGGGCGAATCCTACGAGCAGTACTTC.